This T cell receptor beta chain was documented in a study of blood T cell repertoires in COVID-19. About the study: The United States, Italy and Spain provided the acute and convalescent COVID-19 samples. Sources were T cells, B-cell-depleted T cells, or PBMCs; the material itself was cDNA or gDNA.

Original handling: For nucleated cells, counts were estimated from reference gene primer amplification. The method was immunoSEQ multiplex PCR; TCRdb's version includes in-frame clones alone and lacks a portion of them. That table furnishes V, J and clone size, whereas the DNA furnished D and trimming. This sample yields 150,000 to 180,000 clones, of which approximately 82% are seen a single time; more than 7.5% belongs to the top ten. The CDR3 spans 14 residues. Germline lookup yields CDR1 WNHNN and CDR2 SYGVQD (reference sequence). Trimming removed 6 bases at V and 0 bases at J, with 11 bases between.

The V gene is TRBV10-1, the J gene TRBJ1-1; weak D call: TRBD1 (5 bases). The clonotype originates from a woman aged 45 to 65 with acute or convalescent COVID-19. The source material was peripheral blood. As DNA, the CDR3 is TGCGCCAGCAGCCAGGGTGACATGAACACTGAAGCTTTCTTT. The encoded protein is CASSQGDMNTEAFF.